This T cell receptor (beta chain) was obtained from a study of blood T cells in healthy people across ages. Combining a sample-barcoded 5' primer with a J-beta primer mix, a second PCR ran for about 7 to 12 cycles. Tags on each cDNA molecule came from a template-switch adaptor with 12 random nucleotides. MiXCR, run by TCRdb on the 5' RACE reads, gives a single entry per CDR3 protein. The table has 600,000 or so distinct CDR3 sequences, 47% seen once. Germline V lookup: CDR1 SGHRS, CDR2 YFSETQ. The CDR3 loop spans 15 amino acids. Trimming at V came to 2 bases and at J to 8 bases, leaving 12 bases not matched to a gene. In terms of origin and age, donors were healthy Caucasian individuals from Russia aged about 6 to 90. Samples had at least 7 million PBMCs isolated from them.

Sequenced sample: blood. V is TRBV5-1 and J is TRBJ1-2, with 7 nucleotides matching TRBD1. The TCR comes from a man older than 75 in good health. The CDR3 nucleotides are TGCGCCAGCAGCTTACAGGGGCGGCGCGGGTTCGGCTACACCTTC. Protein product: CASSLQGRRGFGYTF.